The next 15 T cell receptor beta chains were all read from a single sample in a study of tumor-infiltrating lymphocytes in primary liver carcinoma. A primer matching the constant region was used to make TCR beta cDNA from 500 ng of total RNA. Slightly modified ARM-PCR served as the procedure for the TCR beta libraries. These libraries came from three rounds of nested multiplex PCR. Rounds one and two of PCR, each of around 11 cycles, were primed with TRBV1-TRBV30 forward primers and a C-beta reverse primer. One entry per CDR3 protein, called by TCRdb with MiXCR from the multiplex PCR reads. Counted here are 70,000 to 95,000 distinct CDR3 sequences, roughly three quarters occurring once; the ten biggest clones make up around a quarter. Total RNA and DNA came together from roughly 20-30 mg of bulk tissue without cell sorting. The sequenced sample consisted of liver tumor tissue from sampling region 4. Documented subset: tumor region T4, right-lateral pole. Receptors were obtained from a man aged 35 to 55 with primary liver carcinoma and hepatitis B virus infection.

The chain employs TRBV6-1 and TRBJ2-7; TRBD2 agrees at 10 bases. The CDR3 sequence is 13 residues long. Germline loops: CDR1 MNHNS, CDR2 SASEGT. V gave up 4 bases and J gave up 8 bases; unmatched junction bases: 5. The CDR3 here is CASSASGSYKQYF. CDR3 sequence (DNA): TGTGCCAGCAGTGCTAGCGGGAGTTACAAGCAGTACTTC.

The CDR3 loop reads CASCSLGLSPGVQYF. The CDR3 nucleotides are TGCGCCAGCTGCTCCCTGGGGCTATCCCCCGGCGTGCAGTACTTC. The chain links TRBV5-1 to TRBJ2-7, with D perhaps matching TRBD1 (5 bases). V dropped 7 bases and J dropped 9 bases, with 26 bases sitting between them. The CDR3 sequence is 15 residues long. CDR1 is SGHRS and CDR2 is YFSETQ in the germline V gene.

The rearrangement joins TRBV28 to TRBJ2-7, with a tentative D call TRBD2 (6 bases). Trimming removed 2 bases from V and 3 bases from J, with 26 bases in between. This CDR3 is built from 19 residues. Germline CDR1 reads MDHEN; CDR2 reads SYDVKM. Written as DNA, the CDR3 is TGTGCCAGCAGTTTAGAAAGTGGAGGGGTCCTCCACGTAGGCTACGAGCAGTACTTC. Its translation is CASSLESGGVLHVGYEQYF.

This clonotype showed up many times. The V call is TRBV7-9, the J call TRBJ2-7; D remains ambiguous. Germline CDR1 reads SEHNR; CDR2 reads FQNEAQ (reference sequence). V was clipped by 5 bases and J by 1 base, with 15 bases between them. The CDR3 has 15 amino acids. The CDR3 DNA follows: TGTGCCAGCAGCCCCAACACGGCCGCTTCCTACGAGCAGTACTTC. Translation: CASSPNTAASYEQYF.

The DNA of the CDR3 is TGTGCCAGCAGTTTTGAAAGGGGGGCATGGTCCGGGGAGCTGTTTTTT. Residues: CASSFERGAWSGELFF. This chain links TRBV12-3 or TRBV12-4 with TRBJ2-2; D is perhaps TRBD1 or TRBD2 (6 bases each). Trimming stripped 3 bases from V and 6 bases from J, with 17 bases between. The CDR3 is made up of 16 amino acids.

This clonotype was seen many times. The chain is built from TRBV4-1 and TRBJ2-7; tentative D call: TRBD2 (6 bases). In germline, CDR1 is MGHRA, CDR2 YSYEKL. With 0 bases removed from V and 7 bases from J, the gap between germline ends came to 10 bases. This CDR3 is 13 amino acids long. The CDR3 sequence is CASSQDVAEEQYF. As DNA, the CDR3 is TGCGCCAGCAGCCAAGATGTAGCGGAGGAGCAGTACTTC.

On this clonotype itself: Because it lacks the conserved phenylalanine or tryptophan at the end, this CDR3 is likely a read error. V usage is TRBV6-1 and J usage is TRBJ2-5; TRBD1 aligns across 8 bases. The CDR3 is made up of 14 amino acids. V lost 3 bases, J lost 5 bases, and 5 bases stayed unmatched. The germline V gene has CDR1 MNHNS and CDR2 SASEGT. CDR3 in amino acids: CASSETGVLETQYS. CDR3 DNA: TGTGCCAGCAGTGAGACAGGGGTGCTCGAGACCCAGTACTCC.

The chain carries TRBV24-1 and TRBJ2-1, with 10 bases lining up with TRBD2. Trimming cost V 3 bases and J 2 bases; bases outside gene matches: 6. The CDR3 contains 17 residues. Germline-derived CDR1 and CDR2 are KGHDR and SFDVKD. CDR3 DNA: TGTGCCACCAGTGATCCTCTTACTAGCGGGGCCTACAATGAGCAGTTCTTC. As protein: CATSDPLTSGAYNEQFF.

As concerns this clonotype: At one end, the junction sequence differs from germline, possibly due to a read error. The chain joins TRBV5-4 to TRBJ1-1; no clear D. This CDR3 has 15 amino acids. Per germline, CDR1 SGHNT and CDR2 YYREEE (reference sequence). The CDR3 region has the DNA TGTGCCAGCAACTTGGAACGAACCTTGAGCACTGAAGCTTTCTTT. Its protein is CASNLERTLSTEAFF. Supplemented by reference TRBV5-4 and TRBJ1-1, the full variable domain reads ETGVTQSPTHLIKTRGQQVTLRCSSQSGHNTVSWYQQALGQGPQFIFQYYREEENGRGNFPPRFSGLQFPNYSSELNVNALELDDSALYLCASNLERTLSTEAFFGQGTRLTVV.

The rearrangement joins TRBV6-1 to TRBJ2-7; TRBD2 matches 12 bases. This CDR3 comprises 15 residues. J lost 9 bases, V lost 8 bases, and 14 bases had no gene match. Germline assignment: CDR1 MNHNS and CDR2 SASEGT. This CDR3 reads CASDEWTSGNDGQYF. The CDR3 nucleotides are TGTGCCAGCGATGAATGGACTAGCGGGAACGACGGGCAGTACTTC.

This clonotype came up once. The chain is built from TRBV30 and TRBJ2-7, with a weak D call TRBD1 (7 bases). The germline gives CDR1 GTSNPN, CDR2 SVGIG (reference sequence). This CDR3 contains 14 residues. In DNA, the CDR3 is TGTGTCGGGGGACGGGGACAGTCGCCCTACGAGCAGTACTTC. It encodes CVGGRGQSPYEQYF.

This chain joins TRBV6-2 or TRBV6-3 and TRBJ2-5; 9 bases map to TRBD2. There are 13 residues in the CDR3. Germline CDR1 and CDR2: MNHEY and SVGEGT. J lost 8 bases, V lost 4 bases, and 5 bases had no gene match. The CDR3 reads CASSSGLANTQYF. In nucleotides, the CDR3 is TGTGCCAGCAGTTCCGGACTAGCGAACACCCAGTACTTC.

At least ten counts were recorded for this clonotype. The rearrangement uses TRBV4-2 and TRBJ2-3, with 11 bases matching TRBD2. This CDR3 contains 15 residues. The J segment lost 5 bases and the V segment lost 5 bases, leaving 6 bases of the junction unmatched. The germline V gene encodes CDR1 LGHNA and CDR2 YNFKEQ. CDR3 loop: CASSETSGAGDTQYF. DNA for the CDR3: TGTGCCAGCAGCGAGACTAGCGGGGCCGGAGATACGCAGTATTTT.

Concerning this clonotype: A read error is likely, as this CDR3 ends without the conserved phenylalanine or tryptophan. The V and J genes are TRBV11-2 and TRBJ2-3; TRBD2 matches 10 bases. This CDR3 is 20 amino acids long. CDR1 and CDR2 (germline): SGHAT, FQNNGV. CDR3 DNA: TGTACCAGCAGCTCGGACGGACTAGCGGATCCCATCTTTGACGAAGATACGCAGTATCTT. Translation: CTSSSDGLADPIFDEDTQYL.

This clonotype was recorded at least ten times. This rearrangement joins TRBV6-1 to TRBJ1-5, with D hard to call. CDR3 length equals 13 residues. Looked up from germline, CDR1 is MNHNS and CDR2 is SASEGT. Trimming removed 2 bases from V and 6 bases from J, with 8 bases in between. Written as DNA, the CDR3 is TGTGCCAGCAGTGAATCCTACGGTCAGCCCCAGCATTTT. It specifies CASSESYGQPQHF.